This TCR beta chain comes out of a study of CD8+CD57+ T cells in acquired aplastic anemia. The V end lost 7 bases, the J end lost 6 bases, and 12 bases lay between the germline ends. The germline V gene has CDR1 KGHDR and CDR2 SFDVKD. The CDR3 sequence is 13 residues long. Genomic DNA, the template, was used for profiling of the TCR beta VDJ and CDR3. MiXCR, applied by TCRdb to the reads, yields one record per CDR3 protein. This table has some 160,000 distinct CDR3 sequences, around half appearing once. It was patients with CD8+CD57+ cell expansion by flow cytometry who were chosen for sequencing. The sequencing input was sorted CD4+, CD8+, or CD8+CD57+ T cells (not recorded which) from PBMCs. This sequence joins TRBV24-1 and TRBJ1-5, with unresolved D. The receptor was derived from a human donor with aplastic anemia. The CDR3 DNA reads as TGTGCCACCAGGAGGGTGTCGAGTCAGCCCCAGCATTTT. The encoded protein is CATRRVSSQPQHF.